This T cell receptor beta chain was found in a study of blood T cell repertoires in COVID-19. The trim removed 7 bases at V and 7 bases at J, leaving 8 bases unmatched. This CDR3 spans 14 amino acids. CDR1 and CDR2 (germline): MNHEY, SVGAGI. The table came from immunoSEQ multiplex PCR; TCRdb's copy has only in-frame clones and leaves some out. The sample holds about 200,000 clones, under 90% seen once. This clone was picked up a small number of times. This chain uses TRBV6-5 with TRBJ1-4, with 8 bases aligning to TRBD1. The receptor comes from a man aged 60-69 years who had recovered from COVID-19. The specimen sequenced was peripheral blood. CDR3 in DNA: TGTGCCAGCACCATAGGACAGGGAGGTGAAAAACTGTTTTTT. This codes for CASTIGQGGEKLFF.